This T cell receptor (beta chain) was recorded in a study of T cell clonotyping in hematopoietic cell transplantation. Study-wide results and caveats: Few recipient clonotypes overlapped donors; over 95% were de novo at given depth. Recipient TCR diversity dropped after transplant; expanded clonotypes rose from day 30 to 180.

Assay: immunoSEQ multiplex PCR; the TCRdb copy retains only in-frame clones and omits some. Counted here are almost 8,500 clones, roughly 89% occurring once; the ten biggest clones make up roughly 3.9%. Concerning this clone: The target antigen is unknown.

Per germline, CDR1 MDHEN and CDR2 SYDVKM. Trimming removed 6 bases at V and 6 bases at J, with 15 bases between. CDR3 length equals 13 residues. This specimen consisted of peripheral blood mononuclear cells, obtained at the time of graft-versus-host disease after allogeneic stem cell transplant. The receptor's source is a male patient between 60 and 69 years old who had an allogeneic stem cell transplant from a related donor, so the T cells may come from the graft donor. Some clones in this sample may be carry-over from other donors' samples. The gene calls are TRBV28 and TRBJ2-7; D is undetermined. CDR3 DNA sequence: TGTGCCAGCAGCCCCCCCACCCTCGGCGAGCAGTACTTC. It yields the protein CASSPPTLGEQYF.